Below, 9 T cell receptor beta chains from the same sample are listed, as sequenced in a study of T cell responses to AZD1222 COVID-19 vaccine. The data were produced by immunoSEQ multiplex PCR, yet TCRdb's version contains in-frame clones alone and is incomplete. The table shows about 180,000 clones, with around 88% occurring only once. The starting material was peripheral blood, obtained on day 0 of AZD1222 vaccination. These receptors were collected from an adult in good health.

The chain carries TRBV4-3 and TRBJ2-3, with TRBD1 matching over 7 bases. Trimming cost V 4 bases and J 3 bases; bases outside gene matches: 10. Germline CDR1 and CDR2: LGHNA and YSLEER. This CDR3 spans 16 amino acids. The CDR3, as DNA: TGCGCCAGCAGCCCTGGGCTGCAGGGGGAAACAGATACGCAGTATTTT. Encoded protein: CASSPGLQGETDTQYF.

The J gene is TRBJ1-1, the V gene TRBV4-1, with D perhaps TRBD1 (5 bases). Trimming cost V 0 bases and J 4 bases, with 30 bases left between them. CDR3 length equals 21 residues. Per germline, CDR1 MGHRA and CDR2 YSYEKL. In DNA form, the CDR3 reads TGCGCCAGCAGCCAAGATACCCTCTTAGGACGCTCCCACGGTGGGGGCACTGAAGCTTTCTTT. It encodes CASSQDTLLGRSHGGGTEAFF.

V gene TRBV27 combines with J gene TRBJ2-6; a weak D match, TRBD2 (6 bases). The germline CDR1 and CDR2 sequences are MNHEY and SMNVEV (reference sequence). CDR3 length equals 14 residues. With 6 bases removed from V and 7 bases from J, the gap between germline ends came to 13 bases. CDR3 in DNA: TGTGCCAGCAGCCGGGACTGGGAAGCCAACGTCCTGACTTTC. Translating it yields CASSRDWEANVLTF.

This clone was picked up one time. The chain employs TRBV3-1 (or the pseudogene TRBV3-2) and TRBJ2-1; D uncertain. Germline loops: CDR1 LGHDT, CDR2 YNNKEL (reference sequence). Trimming took off 5 bases at V and 4 bases at J, with 12 bases between the two ends. The CDR3 has 14 residues. The CDR3 sequence: CASSRELRYNEQFF. DNA for the CDR3: TGTGCCAGCAGCAGGGAATTGAGGTACAATGAGCAGTTCTTC.

This clone turned up a few times. This sequence joins TRBV11-2 and TRBJ1-1, with D uncertain. CDR3 size: 13 residues. Germline values: CDR1 SGHAT, CDR2 FQNNGV. The V gene lost 5 bases and the J gene lost 7 bases, with 14 bases spanning the gap. CDR3 in DNA: TGTGCCAGCAGCGGCCTACTGAGAAGTGAAGCTTTCTTT. Its protein product is CASSGLLRSEAFF.

This rearrangement joins TRBV25-1 to TRBJ2-7, with D maybe TRBD1 (5 bases). Trimming left V 2 bases short and J 4 bases short, with 9 bases between. This CDR3 has 13 amino acids. Germline V gene lookup returns CDR1 MGHDK and CDR2 SYGVNS. In nucleotides, the CDR3 is TGTGCCAGCAGTGAAAAGGGGATTTACGAGCAGTACTTC. Translation: CASSEKGIYEQYF.

The V and J genes are TRBV6-5 and TRBJ1-6; D may be TRBD1 (5 bases). Trimming stripped 5 bases from V and 7 bases from J, with 15 bases between. The germline V gene has CDR1 MNHEY and CDR2 SVGAGI. The CDR3 length is 15 residues. The CDR3 DNA reads as TGTGCCAGCAGTCCTTCAACAGGAGGAAATTCACCCCTCCACTTT. This gives the protein CASSPSTGGNSPLHF.

V and J are TRBV11-2 and TRBJ1-2; D uncertain. V was shortened by 1 base and J by 1 base, with 4 bases between the two germline ends. Per the germline V gene, CDR1 is SGHAT and CDR2 is FQNNGV. CDR3 length: 13 residues. The CDR3 reads CASSLAVNYGYTF. The CDR3 region has the DNA TGTGCCAGCAGCTTAGCGGTTAACTATGGCTACACCTTC.

V usage is TRBV7-9 and J usage is TRBJ1-6; D perhaps matches TRBD1 (5 bases). The CDR3 has 16 amino acids. CDR1 is SEHNR and CDR2 is FQNEAQ in the germline V gene (reference sequence). The V end lost 5 bases, the J end lost 10 bases, and 21 bases lay between the germline ends. The CDR3 bases are TGTGCCAGCAGCCGATTAACAGTGCCTCGGGGGTCACCCCTCCACTTT. This encodes CASSRLTVPRGSPLHF.